This T cell receptor (beta chain) is drawn from a study of CD8 T cells in ankylosing spondylitis. Concerning this clonotype: Given a much more abundant clone one base away, this may be a read error.

MiXCR, run by TCRdb on the 5' RACE reads, gives a single entry per CDR3 protein. The table records about 130,000 distinct CDR3 sequences, around 15% of them present only once. This CDR3 has 15 amino acids. Sequenced sample: blood, either unsorted or a sorted T cell fraction (not recorded which). The V gene is TRBV12-3 or TRBV12-4, the J gene TRBJ2-2; D might be TRBD1 or TRBD2, each matching 5 bases. The origin of this receptor is a female donor with ankylosing spondylitis or in good health (not recorded which). CDR3: CASSRQQQYSGELLF. CDR3 bases: TGTGCCAGCAGCCGACAGCAGCAATATTCCGGGGAGCTGCTTTTT.